This T cell receptor beta chain was identified in a study of radiation and T cells in renal cell carcinoma. Study details: Nephrectomy followed 15 Gy stereotactic body radiation by 4 weeks. Study-level results: Baseline intratumoral clonotype presence is unknown without pretreatment biopsies.

Only in-frame clones appear in the TCRdb table, and some are missing; sequencing was by immunoSEQ multiplex PCR. The data contain 130,000 or so clones, 83% of them singletons. V dropped 3 bases and J dropped 5 bases, with 14 bases sitting between them. The CDR3 has 15 residues. Germline assignment: CDR1 MNHEY and CDR2 SMNVEV (reference sequence). A note on this clone: The antigen remains unidentified.

Time point reported: baseline pretreatment blood. Specified treatment: 15 Gy SBRT to primary tumor, nephrectomy 4 weeks later. Blood was sampled at baseline, 2 weeks and 4 weeks after SBRT. The chain combines TRBV27 with TRBJ1-5, with a tentative D call TRBD1 (5 bases). The sequence was collected from a woman aged 45 to 65 with renal cell carcinoma. Sample: blood, taken from a patient whose treatment included radiotherapy and nephrectomy. CDR3 DNA: TGTGCCAGCAGTTTTCTTGTTGACAGAGATCAGCCCCAGCATTTT. It translates to CASSFLVDRDQPQHF.